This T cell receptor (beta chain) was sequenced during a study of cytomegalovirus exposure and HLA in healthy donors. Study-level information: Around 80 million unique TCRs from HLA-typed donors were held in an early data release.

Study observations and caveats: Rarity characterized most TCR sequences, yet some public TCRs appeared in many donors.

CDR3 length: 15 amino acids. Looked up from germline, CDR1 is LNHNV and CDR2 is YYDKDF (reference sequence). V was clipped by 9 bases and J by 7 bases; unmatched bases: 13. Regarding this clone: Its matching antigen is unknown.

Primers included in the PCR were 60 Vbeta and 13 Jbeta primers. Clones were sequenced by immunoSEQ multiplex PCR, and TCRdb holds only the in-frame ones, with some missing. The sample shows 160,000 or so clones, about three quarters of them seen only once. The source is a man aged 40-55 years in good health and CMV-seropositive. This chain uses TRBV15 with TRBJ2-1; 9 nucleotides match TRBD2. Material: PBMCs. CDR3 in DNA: TGTGCCACGAGACCGGGAGTAGCGGGAGATAATGAGCAGTTCTTC. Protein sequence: CATRPGVAGDNEQFF.